The subject of this entry is one T cell receptor (beta chain). Its antigen remains unknown. Data came from immunoSEQ multiplex PCR; TCRdb stores just in-frame clones and leaves some out. The sample holds under 25,000 clones, about two thirds seen once. This entry belongs to a study of tumor-infiltrating lymphocytes in localized non-small cell lung cancer. The wider study: Several tumor histologies, both smoking statuses, and some post-neoadjuvant chemotherapy samples were included.

V gave up 4 bases and J gave up 5 bases, with 11 bases separating them. CDR1 and CDR2 (germline): SNHLY, FYNNEI. The length of the CDR3 is 13 residues. Study-level results: Different pieces of the same tissue were used for each assay.

The sequence was obtained from a human donor with non-small cell lung cancer. The sample was lung tumor tissue. The chain couples TRBV2 to TRBJ2-5; weak D call: TRBD1 (6 bases). CDR3 protein: CASSAQGPETQYF. The CDR3 nucleotides are TGTGCCAGCAGTGCGCAGGGGCCGGAGACCCAGTACTTC.